What follows describes a single T cell receptor beta chain. The repertoire was sequenced with immunoSEQ multiplex PCR; TCRdb's copy has only in-frame clones and lacks some. The data contain more than 110,000 clones, roughly 92% of them seen just once; the ten biggest clones take up 5%. This entry belongs to a study of T cell responses to AZD1222 COVID-19 vaccine. The sequence came from an adult in good health. The sequenced sample was peripheral blood, obtained on day 0 of AZD1222 vaccination.

The CDR3 protein is CAASRLYGSYNEQFF. For the CDR3, the DNA is TGTGCCGCTAGCCGCTTATACGGGAGCTACAATGAGCAGTTCTTC. V and J are TRBV19 and TRBJ2-1; D is possibly TRBD2 (6 bases). The V gene's germline CDR1 is LNHDA and CDR2 SQIVND (reference sequence). The CDR3 length is 15 residues. The V gene lost 11 bases and the J gene lost 3 bases, with 20 bases spanning the gap.